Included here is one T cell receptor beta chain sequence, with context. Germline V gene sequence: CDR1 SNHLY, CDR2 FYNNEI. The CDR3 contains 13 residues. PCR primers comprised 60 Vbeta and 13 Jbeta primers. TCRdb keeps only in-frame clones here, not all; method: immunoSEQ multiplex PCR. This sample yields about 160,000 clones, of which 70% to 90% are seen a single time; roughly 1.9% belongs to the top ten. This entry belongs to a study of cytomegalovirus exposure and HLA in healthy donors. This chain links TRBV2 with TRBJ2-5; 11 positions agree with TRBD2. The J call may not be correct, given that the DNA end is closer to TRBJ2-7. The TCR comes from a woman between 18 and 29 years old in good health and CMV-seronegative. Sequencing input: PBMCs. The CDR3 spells CASRGTSGYEQYF. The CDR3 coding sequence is TGTGCCAGCCGGGGGACTAGCGGATACGAGCAGTACTTC.